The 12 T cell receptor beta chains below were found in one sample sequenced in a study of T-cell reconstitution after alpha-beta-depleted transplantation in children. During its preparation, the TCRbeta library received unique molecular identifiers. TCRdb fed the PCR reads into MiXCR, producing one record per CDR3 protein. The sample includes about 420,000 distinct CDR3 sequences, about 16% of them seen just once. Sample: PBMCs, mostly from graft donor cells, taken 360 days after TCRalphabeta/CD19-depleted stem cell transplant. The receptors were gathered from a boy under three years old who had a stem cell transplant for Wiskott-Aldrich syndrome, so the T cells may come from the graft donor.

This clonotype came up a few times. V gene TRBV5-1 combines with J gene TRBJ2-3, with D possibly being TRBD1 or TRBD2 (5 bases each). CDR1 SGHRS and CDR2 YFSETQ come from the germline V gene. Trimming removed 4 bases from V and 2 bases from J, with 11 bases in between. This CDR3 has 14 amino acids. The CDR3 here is CASSLGPPTDTQYF. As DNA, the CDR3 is TGCGCCAGCAGCCTGGGACCACCCACAGATACGCAGTATTTT. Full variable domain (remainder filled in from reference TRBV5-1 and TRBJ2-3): KAGVTQTPRYLIKTRGQQVTLSCSPISGHRSVSWYQQTPGQGLQFLFEYFSETQRNKGNFPGRFSGRQFSNSRSEMNVSTLELGDSALYLCASSLGPPTDTQYFGPGTRLTVL.

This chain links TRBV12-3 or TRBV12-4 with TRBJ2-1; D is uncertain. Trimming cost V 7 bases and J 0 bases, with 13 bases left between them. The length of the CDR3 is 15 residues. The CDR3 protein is CASTPPMSSYNEQFF. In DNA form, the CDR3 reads TGTGCCAGCACTCCCCCCATGAGCTCCTACAATGAGCAGTTCTTC.

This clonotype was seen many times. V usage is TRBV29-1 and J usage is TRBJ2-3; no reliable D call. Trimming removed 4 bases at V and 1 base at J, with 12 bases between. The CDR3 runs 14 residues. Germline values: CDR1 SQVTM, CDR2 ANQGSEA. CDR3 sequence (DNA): TGCAGCGTTGCCCCGGTATCTGGCACAGATACGCAGTATTTT. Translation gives CSVAPVSGTDTQYF.

DNA for the CDR3: TGTGCCAGCAGGACAGGCCAGGGAGTTGGTAAAAACATTCAGTACTTC. It yields the protein CASRTGQGVGKNIQYF. The rearrangement uses TRBV6-2 or TRBV6-3 and TRBJ2-4; tentatively, D is TRBD1 (6 bases). Trimming pared 6 bases from V and 4 bases from J, leaving 19 bases between. The CDR3 is 16 residues long. Germline CDR1 and CDR2: MNHEY and SVGEGT.

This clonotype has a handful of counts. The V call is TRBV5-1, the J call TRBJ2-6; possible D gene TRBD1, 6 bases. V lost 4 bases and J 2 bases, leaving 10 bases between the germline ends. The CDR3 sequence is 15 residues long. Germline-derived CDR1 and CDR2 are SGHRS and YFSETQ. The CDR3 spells CASSARGTGANVLTF. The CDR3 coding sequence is TGCGCCAGCAGCGCCAGGGGTACTGGGGCCAACGTCCTGACTTTC.

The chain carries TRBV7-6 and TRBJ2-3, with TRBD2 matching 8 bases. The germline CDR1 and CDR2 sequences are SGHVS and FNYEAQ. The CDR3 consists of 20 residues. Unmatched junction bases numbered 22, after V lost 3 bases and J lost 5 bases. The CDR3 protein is CASSFVPTGTRGGIVDTQYF. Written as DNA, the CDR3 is TGTGCCAGCAGCTTCGTCCCCACAGGGACTAGAGGAGGTATTGTAGATACGCAGTATTTT. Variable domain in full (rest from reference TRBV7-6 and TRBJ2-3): GAGVSQSPRYKVTKRGQDVALRCDPISGHVSLYWYRQALGQGPEFLTYFNYEAQQDKSGLPNDRFSAERPEGSISTLTIQRTEQRDSAMYRCASSFVPTGTRGGIVDTQYFGPGTRLTVL.

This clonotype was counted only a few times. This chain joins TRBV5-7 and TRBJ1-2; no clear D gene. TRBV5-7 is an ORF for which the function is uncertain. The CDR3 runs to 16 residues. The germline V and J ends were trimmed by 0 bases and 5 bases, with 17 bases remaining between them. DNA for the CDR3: TGTGCCAGCAGCTTGGAATTAAACAACTCCTTATATGGCTACACCTTC. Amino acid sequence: CASSLELNNSLYGYTF.

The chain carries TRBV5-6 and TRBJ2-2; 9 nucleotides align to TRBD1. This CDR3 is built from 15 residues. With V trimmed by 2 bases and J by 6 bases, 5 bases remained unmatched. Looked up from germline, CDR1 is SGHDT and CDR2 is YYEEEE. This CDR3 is CASSFMDRGAGELFF. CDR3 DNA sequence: TGTGCCAGCAGCTTCATGGACAGGGGAGCCGGGGAGCTGTTTTTT.

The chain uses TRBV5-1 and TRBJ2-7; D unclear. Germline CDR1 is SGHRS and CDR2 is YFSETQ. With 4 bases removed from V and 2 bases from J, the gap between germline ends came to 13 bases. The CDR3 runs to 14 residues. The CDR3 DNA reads TGCGCCAGCAGCCGAGTCACATCAGCCTACGAGCAGTACTTC. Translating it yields CASSRVTSAYEQYF.

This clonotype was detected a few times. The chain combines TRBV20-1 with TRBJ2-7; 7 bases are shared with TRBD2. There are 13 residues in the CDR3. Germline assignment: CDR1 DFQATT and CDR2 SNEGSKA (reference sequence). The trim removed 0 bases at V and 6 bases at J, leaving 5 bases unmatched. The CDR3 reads CSARDGREGEQYF. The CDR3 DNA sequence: TGCAGTGCTAGAGATGGGAGGGAAGGCGAGCAGTACTTC.

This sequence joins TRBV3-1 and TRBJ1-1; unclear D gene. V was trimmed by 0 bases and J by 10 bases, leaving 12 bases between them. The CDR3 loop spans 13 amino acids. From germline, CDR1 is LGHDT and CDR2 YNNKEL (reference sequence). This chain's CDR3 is CASSQERELAAFF. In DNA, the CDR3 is TGTGCCAGCAGCCAAGAAAGGGAATTGGCAGCTTTCTTT.

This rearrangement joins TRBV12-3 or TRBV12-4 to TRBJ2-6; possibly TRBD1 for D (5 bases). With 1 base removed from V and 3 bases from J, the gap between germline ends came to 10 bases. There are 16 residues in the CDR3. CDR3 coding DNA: TGTGCCAGCAGTTTAGGGGCAGGGCTTGGGGCCAACGTCCTGACTTTC. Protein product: CASSLGAGLGANVLTF.